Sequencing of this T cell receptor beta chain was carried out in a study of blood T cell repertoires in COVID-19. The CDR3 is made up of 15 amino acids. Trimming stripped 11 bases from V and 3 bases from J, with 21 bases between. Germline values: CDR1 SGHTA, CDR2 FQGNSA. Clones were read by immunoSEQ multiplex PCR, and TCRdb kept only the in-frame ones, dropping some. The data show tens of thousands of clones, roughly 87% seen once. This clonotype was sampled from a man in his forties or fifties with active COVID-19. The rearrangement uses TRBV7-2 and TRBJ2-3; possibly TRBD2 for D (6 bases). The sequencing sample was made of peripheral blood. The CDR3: CASHPGVLVTDTQYF. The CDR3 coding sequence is TGTGCCTCACATCCGGGGGTCCTCGTAACAGATACGCAGTATTTT.